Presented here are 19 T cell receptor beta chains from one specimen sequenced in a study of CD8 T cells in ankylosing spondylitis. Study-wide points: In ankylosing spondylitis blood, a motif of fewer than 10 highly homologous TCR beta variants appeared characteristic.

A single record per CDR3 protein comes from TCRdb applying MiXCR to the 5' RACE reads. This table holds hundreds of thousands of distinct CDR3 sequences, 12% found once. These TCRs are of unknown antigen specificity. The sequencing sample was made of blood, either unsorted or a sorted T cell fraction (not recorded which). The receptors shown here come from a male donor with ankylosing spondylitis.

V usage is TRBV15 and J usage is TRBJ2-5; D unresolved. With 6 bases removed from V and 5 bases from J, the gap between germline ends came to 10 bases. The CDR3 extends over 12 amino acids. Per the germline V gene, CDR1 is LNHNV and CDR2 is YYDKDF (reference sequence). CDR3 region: CATSGRAETQYF. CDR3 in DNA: TGTGCCACCAGTGGCAGAGCGGAGACCCAGTACTTC.

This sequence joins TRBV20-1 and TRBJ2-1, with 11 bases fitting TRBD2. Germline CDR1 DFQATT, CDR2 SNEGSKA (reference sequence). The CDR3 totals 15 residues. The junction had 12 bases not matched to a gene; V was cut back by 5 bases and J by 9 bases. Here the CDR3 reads CSALWRVAGGLEQFF. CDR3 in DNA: TGCAGTGCTCTCTGGAGGGTAGCGGGGGGGCTTGAGCAGTTCTTC.

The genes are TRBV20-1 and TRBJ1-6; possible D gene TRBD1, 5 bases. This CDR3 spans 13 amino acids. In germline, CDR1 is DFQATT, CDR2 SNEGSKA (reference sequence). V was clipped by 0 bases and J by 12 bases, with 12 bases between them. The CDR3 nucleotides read TGCAGTGCTAGAGATCTCGAGGGGCGACCCCTCCACTTT. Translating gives CSARDLEGRPLHF.

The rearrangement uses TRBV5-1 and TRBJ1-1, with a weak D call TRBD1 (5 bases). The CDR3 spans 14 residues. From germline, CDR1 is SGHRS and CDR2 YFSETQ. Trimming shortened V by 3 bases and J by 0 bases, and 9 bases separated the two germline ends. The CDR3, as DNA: TGCGCCAGCAGCTGGGACGGGATGAACACTGAAGCTTTCTTT. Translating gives CASSWDGMNTEAFF.

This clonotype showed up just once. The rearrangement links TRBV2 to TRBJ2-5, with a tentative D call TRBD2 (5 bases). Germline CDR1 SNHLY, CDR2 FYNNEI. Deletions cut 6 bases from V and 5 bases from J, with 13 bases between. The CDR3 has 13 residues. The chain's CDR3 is CASSAVGGETQYF. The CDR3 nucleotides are TGTGCCAGCAGCGCCGTCGGCGGGGAGACCCAGTACTTC.

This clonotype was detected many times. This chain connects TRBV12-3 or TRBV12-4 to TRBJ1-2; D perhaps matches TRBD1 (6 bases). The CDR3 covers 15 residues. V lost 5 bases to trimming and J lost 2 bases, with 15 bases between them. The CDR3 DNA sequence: TGTGCCAGCAGTGCTTACAGGGCTGAGAACTATGGCTACACCTTC. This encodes CASSAYRAENYGYTF.

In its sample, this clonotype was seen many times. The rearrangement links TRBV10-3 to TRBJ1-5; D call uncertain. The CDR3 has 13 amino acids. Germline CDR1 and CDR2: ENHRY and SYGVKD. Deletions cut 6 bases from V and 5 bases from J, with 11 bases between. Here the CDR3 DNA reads TGTGCCATCAGCTTCGGGATGGATCAGCCCCAGCATTTT. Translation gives CAISFGMDQPQHF.

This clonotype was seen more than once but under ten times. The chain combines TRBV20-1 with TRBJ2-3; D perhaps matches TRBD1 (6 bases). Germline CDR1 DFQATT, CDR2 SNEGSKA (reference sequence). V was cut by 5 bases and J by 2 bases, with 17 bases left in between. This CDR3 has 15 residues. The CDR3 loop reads CSALGPTGNTDTQYF. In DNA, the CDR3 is TGCAGTGCTTTGGGGCCGACAGGAAACACAGATACGCAGTATTTT.

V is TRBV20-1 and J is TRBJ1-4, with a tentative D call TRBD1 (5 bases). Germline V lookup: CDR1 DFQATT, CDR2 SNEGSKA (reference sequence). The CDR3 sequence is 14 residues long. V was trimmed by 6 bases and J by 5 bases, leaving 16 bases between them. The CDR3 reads CSAREGFINEKLFF. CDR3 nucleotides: TGCAGTGCGAGGGAGGGGTTTATCAATGAAAAACTGTTTTTT.

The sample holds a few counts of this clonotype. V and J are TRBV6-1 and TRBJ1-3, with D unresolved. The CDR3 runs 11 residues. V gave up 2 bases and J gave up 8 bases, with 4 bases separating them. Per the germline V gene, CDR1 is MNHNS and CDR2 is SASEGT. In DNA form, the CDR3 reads TGTGCCAGCAGTGAAATTTACACCATATATTTT. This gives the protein CASSEIYTIYF.

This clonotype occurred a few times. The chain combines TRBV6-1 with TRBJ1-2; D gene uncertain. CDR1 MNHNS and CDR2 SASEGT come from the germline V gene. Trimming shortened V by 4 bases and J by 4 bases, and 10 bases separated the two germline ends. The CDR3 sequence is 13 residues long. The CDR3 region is CASSVAGTYGYTF. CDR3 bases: TGTGCCAGCAGTGTTGCCGGAACCTATGGCTACACCTTC.

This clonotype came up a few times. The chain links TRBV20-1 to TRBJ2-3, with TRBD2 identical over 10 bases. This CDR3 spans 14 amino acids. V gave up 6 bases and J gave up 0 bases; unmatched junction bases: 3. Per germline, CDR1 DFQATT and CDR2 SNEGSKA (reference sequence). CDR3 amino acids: CSAKLAGSTDTQYF. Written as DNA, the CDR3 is TGCAGTGCAAAACTAGCGGGGAGCACAGATACGCAGTATTTT.

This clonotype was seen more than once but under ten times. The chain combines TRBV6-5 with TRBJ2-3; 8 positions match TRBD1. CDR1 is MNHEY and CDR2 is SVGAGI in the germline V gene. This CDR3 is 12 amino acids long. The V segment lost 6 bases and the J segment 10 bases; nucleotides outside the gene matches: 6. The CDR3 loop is CASSRQGIAQYF. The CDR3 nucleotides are TGTGCCAGCAGCCGACAGGGGATCGCGCAGTATTTT.

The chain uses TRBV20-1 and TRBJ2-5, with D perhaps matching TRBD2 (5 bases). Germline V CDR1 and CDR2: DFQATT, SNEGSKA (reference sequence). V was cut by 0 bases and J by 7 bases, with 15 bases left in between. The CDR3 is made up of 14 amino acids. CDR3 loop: CSARDQELAGTQYF. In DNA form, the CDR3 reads TGCAGTGCTAGAGATCAAGAGCTAGCTGGGACCCAGTACTTC.

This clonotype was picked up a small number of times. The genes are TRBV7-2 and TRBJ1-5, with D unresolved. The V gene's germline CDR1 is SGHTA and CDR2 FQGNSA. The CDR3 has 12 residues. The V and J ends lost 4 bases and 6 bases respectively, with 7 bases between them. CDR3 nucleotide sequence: TGTGCCAGCAGCTCCACCAGTCAGCCCCAGCATTTT. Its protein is CASSSTSQPQHF.

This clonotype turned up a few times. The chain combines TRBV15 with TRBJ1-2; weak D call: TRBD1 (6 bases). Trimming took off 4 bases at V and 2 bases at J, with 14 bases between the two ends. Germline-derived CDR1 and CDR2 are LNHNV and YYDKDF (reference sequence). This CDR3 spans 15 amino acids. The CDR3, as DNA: TGTGCCACCAGCAAGAGTCCAGGGGAGAACTATGGCTACACCTTC. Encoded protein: CATSKSPGENYGYTF.

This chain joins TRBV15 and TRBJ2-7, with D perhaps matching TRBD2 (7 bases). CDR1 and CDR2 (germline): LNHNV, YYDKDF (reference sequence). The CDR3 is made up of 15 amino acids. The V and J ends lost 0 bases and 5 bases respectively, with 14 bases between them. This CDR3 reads CATSRDTRGANEQYF. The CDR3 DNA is TGTGCCACCAGCAGAGATACCCGGGGGGCCAACGAGCAGTACTTC.

The CDR3 nucleotides read TGTGCCAGCAGCCTCCGCGACAGCAACGAGCAGTACTTC. Its protein is CASSLRDSNEQYF. The gene calls are TRBV6-1 and TRBJ2-7; D perhaps matches TRBD1 (5 bases). Trimming removed 6 bases from V and 5 bases from J, with 14 bases in between. The CDR3 covers 13 residues. In germline, CDR1 is MNHNS, CDR2 SASEGT.

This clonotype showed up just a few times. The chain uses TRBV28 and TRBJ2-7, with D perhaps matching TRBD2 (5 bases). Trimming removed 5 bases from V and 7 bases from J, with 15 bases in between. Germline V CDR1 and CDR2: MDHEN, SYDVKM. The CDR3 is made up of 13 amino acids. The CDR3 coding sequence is TGTGCCAGCAGTATACCGTCCGGACTTGAGCAGTACTTC. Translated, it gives CASSIPSGLEQYF.